The clone carrying this T cell receptor beta chain was recorded many times. Its target is not known. This record belongs to a study of T cells after yellow fever vaccination. Study conclusions and caveats: Weaker overall was a secondary response that nonetheless peaked faster, on day 5 versus 15. Contamination by abundant bulk-population clonotypes could be present in FACS-sorted repertoires.

It was through 5'RACE template switching that TCR cDNA was made, with a universal primer site and UMIs added. A single record per CDR3 protein comes from TCRdb applying MiXCR to the 5' RACE reads. This sample has a few hundred thousand distinct CDR3 sequences, with roughly 6.8% found just once. Trimming left V 1 base short and J 5 bases short, with 8 bases between. There are 13 residues in the CDR3. The V gene's germline CDR1 is SGHVS and CDR2 FNYEAQ. The material was PBMCs, obtained about 41 days after the first yellow fever vaccination. This chain joins TRBV7-6 and TRBJ1-1; D is undetermined. The receptor was isolated from a man between 18 and 35 years old who received the YFV17D yellow fever vaccine. The CDR3 DNA reads TGTGCCAGCAGCTTAGGGCGTCAGACTGAAGCTTTCTTT. Protein product: CASSLGRQTEAFF.